Sequencing of this T cell receptor (beta chain) was carried out in a study of spatial heterogeneity in lung cancer. TCRdb reprocessed the 5' RACE reads via MiXCR and lists one record per CDR3 protein. This table holds just over 25,000 distinct CDR3 sequences, about 13% found once. The germline V gene has CDR1 DFQATT and CDR2 SNEGSKA (reference sequence). The ends were cut back, 8 bases at V and 6 bases at J, with 19 bases in the middle. CDR3 size: 13 residues. Time point described: sample taken at primary tumor resection. The sequenced material consisted of unsorted whole RNA from tumor, nontumor lung or frozen PBMC.

The origin of this receptor is a female donor with early-stage non-small cell lung cancer. The chain links TRBV20-1 to TRBJ1-1; TRBD1 is a possible D gene (6 bases). The starting material was PBMCs, obtained at surgery. For the CDR3, the DNA is TGCAGTACTCCCCAGAGGGGGAAGGCTGAAGCTTTCTTT. Residues: CSTPQRGKAEAFF.